Reported below is one T cell receptor beta chain. Data came from immunoSEQ multiplex PCR; TCRdb stores just in-frame clones and leaves some out. The table lists 510,000 or so clones, 87% of them singletons. This record belongs to a study of Ad26.COV2.S vaccination and SARS-CoV-2 variants. CDR1 is SQVTM, CDR2 ANQGSEA, per germline. This CDR3 contains 14 residues. Losses at the gene ends were 2 bases for V and 9 bases for J; bases not matched to a gene: 5. The treatment here: roughly 20 received Ad26.COV2.S at low or high dose, single or two shots; several received placebo; per-sample allocation not given. On day 63 after the first injection, vaccine and placebo recipients gave samples.

The clonotype comes from a person aged 18-65 years who received the Ad26.COV2.S COVID-19 vaccine or a placebo. J is TRBJ2-1 and V is TRBV29-1; 12 nucleotides match TRBD2. The specimen comprised peripheral blood, sampled in a trial of Ad26.COV2.S vaccine versus placebo. The DNA for the CDR3 is TGCAGCGTTGAAAGTCTAGCGGGAGGGACTGAGCAGTTCTTC. It translates to CSVESLAGGTEQFF.